What follows are 11 T cell receptor beta chains derived from one specimen sequenced in a study of post-analysis software for immune sequencing data. Study conclusions and caveats: Five TRBV segments, including TRBV5-6, TRBV5-1 and TRBV20-1, were more frequent in patients than controls.

These TCRs' antigens remain unknown. Each TCR beta cDNA library carried unique molecular identifiers. Each CDR3 protein is one row after TCRdb ran MiXCR on the PCR reads. The profile covers 700,000 to 900,000 distinct CDR3 sequences, with about half appearing a single time and roughly 5% taken by the ten largest. Sequenced: blood. The receptors stem from a girl aged 10 to 17 with multiple sclerosis.

In its sample, this clonotype was seen a few times. The rearrangement uses TRBV6-5 and TRBJ2-7, with 8 bases that match TRBD2. Germline loops: CDR1 MNHEY, CDR2 SVGAGI. CDR3 length: 15 amino acids. The junction had 6 bases not matched to a gene; V was cut back by 3 bases and J by 2 bases. CDR3 protein: CASSYKPAGAYEQYF. The CDR3 coding sequence is TGTGCCAGCAGTTATAAGCCAGCGGGAGCCTACGAGCAGTACTTC.

The J gene is TRBJ1-2, the V gene TRBV14; tentative D call: TRBD1 (5 bases). Germline lookup yields CDR1 SGHDN and CDR2 FVKESK. The CDR3 extends over 13 amino acids. Trimming took off 4 bases at V and 2 bases at J, with 8 bases between the two ends. The CDR3 here is CASSRTPNYGYTF. In nucleotides, the CDR3 is TGTGCCAGCAGCCGGACACCAAACTATGGCTACACCTTC.

This sequence joins TRBV27 and TRBJ2-7; 8 positions agree with TRBD2. The germline V gene has CDR1 MNHEY and CDR2 SMNVEV (reference sequence). The CDR3 runs 16 residues. The junction had 9 bases not matched to a gene; V was cut back by 5 bases and J by 0 bases. The CDR3 protein is CASSPLTSGYSYEQYF. In nucleotides, the CDR3 is TGTGCCAGCAGTCCTCTAACTAGCGGATACTCCTACGAGCAGTACTTC.

The V call is TRBV19, the J call TRBJ1-1; unclear D gene. V was pared by 1 base and J by 0 bases, with 3 bases between. CDR3 length equals 13 residues. The germline V gene has CDR1 LNHDA and CDR2 SQIVND (reference sequence). The CDR3 nucleotides read TGTGCCAGTAGTATAGGAGTGAACACTGAAGCTTTCTTT. This codes for CASSIGVNTEAFF.

The genes are TRBV12-3 or TRBV12-4 and TRBJ1-4; tentative D call: TRBD1 (5 bases). This CDR3 has 14 amino acids. Trimming pared 6 bases from V and 4 bases from J, leaving 12 bases between. CDR3 region: CASSPGRINEKLFF. The CDR3 DNA follows: TGTGCCAGCAGCCCGGGACGGATTAATGAAAAACTGTTTTTT.

The rearrangement uses TRBV29-1 and TRBJ2-7; D remains unclear. The closer fit of TRBJ2-5 to the DNA end suggests the J call may be wrong. The CDR3 consists of 10 residues. CDR1 is SQVTM, CDR2 ANQGSEA, per germline. CDR3 sequence: CSVPSETQYF. Written as DNA, the CDR3 is TGCAGCGTTCCCAGTGAGACCCAGTACTTC.

The chain has TRBV11-2 and TRBJ2-7; no reliable D call. Gene TRBJ2-5 matches the end of the DNA better, so the J call may be wrong. CDR3 length: 13 residues. CDR1 and CDR2 (germline): SGHAT, FQNNGV. DNA of the CDR3: TGTGCCAGCAGCCCACTTCTCGTGGGGACCCAGTACTTC. Protein product: CASSPLLVGTQYF.

The table lists this clonotype with a count of one. This sequence joins TRBV25-1 and TRBJ2-3, with TRBD2 identical over 10 bases. The CDR3 has 16 residues. Germline trimming cut 5 bases from V and 2 bases from J; bases unmatched to any gene: 7. Looked up from germline, CDR1 is MGHDK and CDR2 is SYGVNS. The CDR3 protein is CASSPWTSGATDTQYF. The CDR3 DNA sequence: TGTGCCAGCAGTCCCTGGACTAGCGGCGCCACAGATACGCAGTATTTT.

The rearrangement links TRBV29-1 to TRBJ1-4, with D maybe TRBD1 (5 bases). The CDR3 contains 15 residues. Trimming left V 7 bases short and J 0 bases short, with 15 bases between. Per the germline V gene, CDR1 is SQVTM and CDR2 is ANQGSEA. The CDR3 DNA follows: TGCAGCGCAAAAGGGACGGTCGCAACTAATGAAAAACTGTTTTTT. Translating gives CSAKGTVATNEKLFF.

In this sample, this clonotype turned up a few times. This rearrangement joins TRBV7-2 to TRBJ1-1; tentative D call: TRBD1 (6 bases). Germline V CDR1 and CDR2: SGHTA, FQGNSA. CDR3 length: 13 residues. Trimming removed 4 bases at V and 12 bases at J, with 18 bases between. The CDR3 reads CASSSQTTGRSFF. The CDR3 region has the DNA TGTGCCAGCAGCTCACAAACCACAGGGAGATCTTTCTTT.

The chain uses TRBV5-1 and TRBJ2-1, with a tentative D call TRBD2 (6 bases). The DNA end favors TRBJ2-7, so the J call may be wrong. The CDR3 contains 15 residues. The germline V gene has CDR1 SGHRS and CDR2 YFSETQ. For the CDR3, the DNA is TGCGCCAGCAGCTTGGACGGGAGCTCCTACAATGAGCAGTACTTC. It specifies CASSLDGSSYNEQYF.